A selection of T cell receptor beta chains follows, all from one sample in a study of beta chain features in type 1 diabetes. Here immunoSEQ multiplex PCR was the method, and the copy in TCRdb shows in-frame clones only, minus some. This sample has about 650,000 clones, with roughly 12% found just once. Sequencing was performed on naive CD4+ T cells from blood. The receptors derive from a young man with type 1 diabetes. The CDR3 runs from the conserved cysteine through the conserved F or W. Fields, in order: clone size, CDR3 length, J gene, D gene, V gene, CDR3 DNA, CDR3 protein. D genes are given only for firm matches. The size of a clone is reported for some rows only, either as once, few or many, or as a class for expanded clones.

size: few; length: 16; J: TRBJ2-1; D: NA; V: TRBV5-1; DNA: TGCGCCAGCAGCTTGGGGTCGGGACGTACCTACAATGAGCAGTTCTTC; CDR3: CASSLGSGRTYNEQFF
size: few; length: 16; J: TRBJ1-5; D: TRBD1; V: TRBV19; DNA: TGTGCCAGTAGTCCGTTTTCAGGGGGGAGCAATCAGCCCCAGCATTTT; CDR3: CASSPFSGGSNQPQHF
size: NA; length: 15; J: TRBJ2-1; D: TRBD2; V: TRBV7-9; DNA: TGTGCCAGCAGCTTAGTACCTAGCGGGGAGGGTGAGCAGTTCTTC; CDR3: CASSLVPSGEGEQFF
size: NA; length: 13; J: TRBJ2-3; D: NA; V: TRBV19; DNA: TGTGCCAGTCCCAGGGCGGGGCCAGATACGCAGTATTTT; CDR3: CASPRAGPDTQYF
size: few; length: 14; J: TRBJ1-3; D: NA; V: TRBV9; DNA: TGTGCCAGCAGCGCCCCCTCCTCTGGAAACACCATATATTTT; CDR3: CASSAPSSGNTIYF
size: few; length: 19; J: TRBJ2-2; D: TRBD2; V: TRBV4-2; DNA: TGTGCCAGCAGCCAAGGACTAGCGGGGGGCGCCTCGATGGGCGGGGAGCTGTTTTTT; CDR3: CASSQGLAGGASMGGELFF
size: few; length: 15; J: TRBJ2-5; D: NA; V: TRBV6-6; DNA: TGTGCCAGCAGTTCCGGGTCCCTTGATGGAGAGACCCAGTACTTC; CDR3: CASSSGSLDGETQYF
size: NA; length: 12; J: TRBJ1-4; D: NA; V: TRBV7-9; DNA: TGTGCCAGCAGCCCAATTAATGAAAAACTGTTTTTT; CDR3: CASSPINEKLFF
size: few; length: 18; J: TRBJ2-7; D: TRBD1; V: TRBV7-9; DNA: TGTGCCAGCAGCCCCCCGGGACAGGGCATATTGAGCTCCTACGAGCAGTACTTC; CDR3: CASSPPGQGILSSYEQYF
size: NA; length: 14; J: TRBJ1-1; D: NA; V: TRBV7-2; DNA: TGTGCCAGCAGCCCCCCGCCCTTGAACACTGAAGCTTTCTTT; CDR3: CASSPPPLNTEAFF
size: NA; length: 15; J: TRBJ2-3; D: TRBD1; V: TRBV5-6; DNA: TGTGCCAGCAGCCGAACAGGGGGCTGGGCAGATACGCAGTATTTT; CDR3: CASSRTGGWADTQYF
size: few; length: 14; J: TRBJ2-1; D: NA; V: TRBV2; DNA: TGTGCCAGCAGTGCAGGGAACCCCTACAATGAGCAGTTCTTC; CDR3: CASSAGNPYNEQFF
size: NA; length: 15; J: TRBJ2-7; D: TRBD1; V: TRBV28; DNA: TGTGCCAGCACCGTGCCAGGACAGGGAAAAAACGAGCAGTACTTC; CDR3: CASTVPGQGKNEQYF
size: NA; length: 15; J: TRBJ2-1; D: TRBD2; V: TRBV7-2; DNA: TGTGCCAGCAGATTACTAGCGGGGGGTAGGAATGAGCAGTTCTTC; CDR3: CASRLLAGGRNEQFF
size: NA; length: 16; J: TRBJ2-1; D: TRBD2; V: TRBV2; DNA: TGTGCCAGCAGTGAACTCCGGGGCGGGGGCTACAATGAGCAGTTCTTC; CDR3: CASSELRGGGYNEQFF
size: NA; length: 14; J: TRBJ2-5; D: NA; V: TRBV4-2; DNA: TGTGCCAGCAGCCAGCAAGCAGGGCCGGAGACCCAGTACTTC; CDR3: CASSQQAGPETQYF
size: NA; length: 16; J: TRBJ1-5; D: NA; V: TRBV28; DNA: TGTGCCAGCAGTTTAATCGGGGGTCTGGGCAATCAGCCCCAGCATTTT; CDR3: CASSLIGGLGNQPQHF
size: few; length: 13; J: TRBJ2-5; D: NA; V: TRBV2; DNA: TGTGCCAGCAGAAATACAGGGTCGGAGACCCAGTACTTC; CDR3: CASRNTGSETQYF
size: once; length: 15; J: TRBJ2-1; D: TRBD2; V: TRBV5-1; DNA: TGCGCCAGCAGCCAATTCGGGACTAGCGAGGATGAGCAGTTCTTC; CDR3: CASSQFGTSEDEQFF
size: NA; length: 15; J: TRBJ2-1; D: NA; V: TRBV7-9; DNA: TGTGCCAGCAGCTTAGGGGTTGGGTCCTACAATGAGCAGTTCTTC; CDR3: CASSLGVGSYNEQFF
size: NA; length: 13; J: TRBJ2-5; D: NA; V: TRBV27; DNA: TGTGCCAGCAGTTTTGTCGGGGGAGAGACCCAGTACTTC; CDR3: CASSFVGGETQYF
size: few; length: 16; J: TRBJ2-6; D: TRBD2; V: TRBV10-3; DNA: TGTGCCATCAGTGTCCTAGCGGGGTCCGGGGCCAACGTCCTGACTTTC; CDR3: CAISVLAGSGANVLTF